This T cell receptor beta chain was recovered during a study of graft-versus-host responses after intestinal transplantation. The wider study: After anti-thymocyte globulin induction, recipients took tacrolimus and steroids for approximately three years.

Study results and limitations: Graft-versus-host to host-versus-graft clonal ratios in allografts were high in patients with graft-donor T cell macrochimerism. Recipient marrow showed GvH clones, some seen first in ileum or blood.

Details on this clone: The antigen remains unidentified. The same CDR3 arises from other DNA sequences in this sample as well.

Intraepithelial lymphocytes and lamina propria lymphocytes were released through processing of graft tissue. TCRdb's table, derived via immunoSEQ multiplex PCR, lists solely in-frame clones and lacks some. Of 9,500 to 10,000 clones in the sample, around four fifths were seen once. Trimming cost V 3 bases and J 6 bases, with 8 bases left between them. CDR3 size: 13 residues. Germline V CDR1 and CDR2: LNHDA, SQIVND (reference sequence). The material sequenced was ileum tissue, taken approximately 530 days after intestinal transplant. The rearrangement joins TRBV19 to TRBJ2-2; D not certain. This receptor was obtained from a human patient who received an intestinal transplant, so some T cells may come from the graft donor. The CDR3 DNA reads TGTGCCAGTAGTATGGGTGCCGCCGGGGAGCTGTTTTTT. Amino acid sequence: CASSMGAAGELFF.